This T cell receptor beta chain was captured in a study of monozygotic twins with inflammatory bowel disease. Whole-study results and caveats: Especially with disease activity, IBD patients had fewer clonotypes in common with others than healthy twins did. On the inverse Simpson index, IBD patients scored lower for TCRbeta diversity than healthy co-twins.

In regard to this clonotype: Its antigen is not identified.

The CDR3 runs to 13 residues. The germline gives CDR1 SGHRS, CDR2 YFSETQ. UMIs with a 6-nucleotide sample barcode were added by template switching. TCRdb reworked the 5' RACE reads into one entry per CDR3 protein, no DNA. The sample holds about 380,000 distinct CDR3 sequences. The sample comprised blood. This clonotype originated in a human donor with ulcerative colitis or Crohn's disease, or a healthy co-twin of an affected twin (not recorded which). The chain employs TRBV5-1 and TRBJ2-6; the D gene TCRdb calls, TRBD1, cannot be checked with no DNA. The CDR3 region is CASSFRDANVLTF.